This paragraph reports one T cell receptor (beta chain). The antigen is not known. The CDR3 is 14 residues long. In germline, CDR1 is GTSNPN, CDR2 SVGIG (reference sequence). V was clipped by 5 bases and J by 5 bases; unmatched bases: 9. The data were obtained in a study of radiation and T cells in renal cell carcinoma. Study-level findings and limits: From baseline, blood top tumor clonotypes peaked at 2 weeks post-radiation. Baseline intratumoral clonotype presence is unknown without pretreatment biopsies.

The data were produced by immunoSEQ multiplex PCR, yet TCRdb's version contains in-frame clones alone and is incomplete. The sample lists roughly 130,000 clones; 70% to 90% were seen once. Time point meaning: baseline pretreatment blood. The treatment here: 15 Gy SBRT to primary tumor, nephrectomy 4 weeks later. Radiation-treated patients gave blood at baseline, week 2 and week 4. The tumor was a clear cell renal cell carcinoma. The chain links TRBV30 to TRBJ2-1; TRBD2 matches at 7 bases. This TCR came from a woman aged 45-65 years with renal cell carcinoma. This material consisted of blood, taken from a patient whose treatment included radiotherapy and nephrectomy. This chain's CDR3 is CAWSWGGGNNEQFF. The CDR3 DNA sequence: TGTGCCTGGTCCTGGGGCGGGGGAAACAATGAGCAGTTCTTC.